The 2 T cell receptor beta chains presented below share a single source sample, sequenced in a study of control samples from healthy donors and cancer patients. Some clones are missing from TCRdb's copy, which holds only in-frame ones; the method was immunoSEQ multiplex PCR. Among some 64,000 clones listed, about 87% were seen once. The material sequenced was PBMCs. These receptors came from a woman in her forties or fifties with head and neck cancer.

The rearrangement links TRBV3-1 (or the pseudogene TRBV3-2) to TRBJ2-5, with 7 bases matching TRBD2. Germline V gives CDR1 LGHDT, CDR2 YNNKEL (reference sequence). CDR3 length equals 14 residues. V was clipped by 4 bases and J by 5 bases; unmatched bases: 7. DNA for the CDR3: TGTGCCAGCAGCCCCAGCGGGGATGTGGAGACCCAGTACTTC. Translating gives CASSPSGDVETQYF.

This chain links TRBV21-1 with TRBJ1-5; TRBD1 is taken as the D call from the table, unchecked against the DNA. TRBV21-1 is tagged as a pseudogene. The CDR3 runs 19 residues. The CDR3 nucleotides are TGTGCCAGCAGCAAATATGATGACAGGCGACTCCTTAGCAATCAGCCCCAGCATTTT. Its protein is CASSKYDDRRLLSNQPQHF.